What follows are 15 T cell receptor beta chains derived from one specimen sequenced in a study of regulatory T cells in long-lasting Graves disease. CDR3-region Arm-PCR and iRepertoire HTBI primers produced the TCR beta libraries. TCRdb reprocessed the multiplex PCR reads with MiXCR, giving one entry per CDR3 protein. The table lists roughly 430,000 distinct CDR3 sequences, about 21% of them singletons. Time point noted: persistent/refractory GD, antithyroid drugs over 5 years with positive TRAb. PBMCs were the source of the RNA used for TCR sequencing. The sequencing here drew on peripheral blood mononuclear cells (PBMCs), taken when the disease was refractory, from a patient treated with antithyroid drugs. The receptors were gathered from a female donor with Graves disease.

This clonotype has just a few counts. This rearrangement joins TRBV19 to TRBJ2-2, with a weak D call TRBD2 (6 bases). The length of the CDR3 is 15 residues. Germline V lookup: CDR1 LNHDA, CDR2 SQIVND (reference sequence). Between the trimmed V and J ends, which lost 6 bases and 2 bases, there was a span of 13 bases. CDR3 region: CASSPGLVNTGELFF. The CDR3 DNA reads TGTGCCAGTAGCCCGGGACTCGTAAACACCGGGGAGCTGTTTTTT.

As concerns this clonotype: Since a much larger clone is just one base distant, this may be a read error. The chain couples TRBV6-1 to TRBJ1-2; no definite D call. The length of the CDR3 is 13 residues. V gave up 7 bases and J gave up 0 bases, with 9 bases separating them. The germline CDR1 and CDR2 sequences are MNHNS and SASEGT. DNA for the CDR3: TGTGCCAGCACCGTTACTCCTAACTATGGCTACACCTTC. Translated, it gives CASTVTPNYGYTF.

With respect to this clonotype: A read error may be the cause here, since a much bigger clone is one base away. The chain is built from TRBV27 and TRBJ1-5; D unresolved. V gave up 5 bases and J gave up 6 bases, with 11 bases separating them. CDR1 is MNHEY and CDR2 is SMNVEV in the germline V gene (reference sequence). The CDR3 is 13 amino acids. CDR3 sequence (DNA): TGTGCCAGCAGTACCCTCCGGCCTCAGCCCCAGCATTTT. Translated: CASSTLRPQPQHF.

This clonotype was counted many times. This chain uses TRBV12-3 or TRBV12-4 with TRBJ2-2; 11 bases fit TRBD2. Unmatched junction bases numbered 7, after V lost 3 bases and J lost 7 bases. The CDR3 has 16 residues. The CDR3 protein is CASSFHRLAGFGELFF. Here the CDR3 DNA reads TGTGCCAGCAGTTTCCACCGACTAGCGGGATTCGGGGAGCTGTTTTTT.

This clonotype was observed many times. The chain links TRBV28 to TRBJ2-7, with 9 positions matching TRBD1. The CDR3 consists of 14 residues. Germline V gene data show CDR1 as MDHEN and CDR2 as SYDVKM. V gave up 3 bases and J gave up 3 bases; unmatched junction bases: 3. The CDR3 DNA follows: TGTGCCAGCAGTTTGGACAGGGGCTTCTACGAGCAGTACTTC. This sequence encodes CASSLDRGFYEQYF.

This chain joins TRBV20-1 and TRBJ2-7, with 10 nucleotides matching TRBD2. V shed 5 bases and J 3 bases; nucleotides not matched to a gene: 19. CDR1 and CDR2 (germline): DFQATT, SNEGSKA (reference sequence). CDR3 length: 18 residues. This chain's CDR3 is CSACPVASGSQDFYEQYF. The CDR3 coding sequence is TGCAGTGCTTGCCCGGTGGCTAGCGGGAGCCAAGACTTCTACGAGCAGTACTTC.

In its sample, this clonotype was seen a few times. The genes are TRBV3-1 and TRBJ2-2; D is perhaps TRBD2 (6 bases). With 1 base removed from V and 5 bases from J, the gap between germline ends came to 20 bases. The CDR3 spans 18 residues. Germline-derived CDR1 and CDR2 are LGHDT and YNNKEL (reference sequence). The CDR3 DNA sequence: TGTGCCAGCAGCCAAGTTTTCCCTACCGGGGCGGGGACCGGGGAGCTGTTTTTT. Translated: CASSQVFPTGAGTGELFF.

Remarks on this clonotype: This may come from a read error, since a much larger clone is one base off. V gene TRBV11-2 combines with J gene TRBJ2-2; D unclear. The V end was cut by 0 bases, the J end by 4 bases, with 3 bases between. Germline CDR1 is SGHAT and CDR2 is FQNNGV. This CDR3 comprises 13 residues. The CDR3 region is CASSLEPTGELFF. Written as DNA, the CDR3 is TGTGCCAGCAGCTTAGAGCCCACCGGGGAGCTGTTTTTT.

A note on this clonotype: A much bigger clone sits one base away, suggesting this may be a read error. The rearrangement uses TRBV11-2 and TRBJ1-2; no definite D call. Germline V gives CDR1 SGHAT, CDR2 FQNNGV. The V end lost 5 bases, the J end lost 4 bases, and 20 bases lay between the germline ends. The CDR3 is 16 residues long. CDR3 loop: CASSPLKGRSPYGYTF. CDR3 nucleotide sequence: TGTGCCAGCAGCCCCCTCAAGGGCAGGAGTCCCTATGGCTACACCTTC.

This clonotype was seen only a few times. The chain links TRBV13 to TRBJ2-5; 11 positions match TRBD2. The germline gives CDR1 PRHDT, CDR2 FYEKMQ (reference sequence). The CDR3 contains 18 residues. With V trimmed by 5 bases and J by 5 bases, 16 bases remained unmatched. The CDR3 DNA follows: TGTGCCAGCAGCGCGAAGAGGACTAGCGGGTCCCGGGGGGAGACCCAGTACTTC. Its translation is CASSAKRTSGSRGETQYF.

The genes are TRBV4-1 and TRBJ1-1, with 7 bases matching TRBD1. The CDR3 contains 16 residues. Trimming at V came to 4 bases and at J to 6 bases, leaving 14 bases not matched to a gene. From germline, CDR1 is MGHRA and CDR2 YSYEKL. The CDR3 region is CASSPKQSGGLAEAFF. In DNA, the CDR3 is TGCGCCAGCAGCCCGAAACAATCAGGGGGGTTGGCTGAAGCTTTCTTT.

The table lists this clonotype with a count of one. The CDR3 bases are TGTGCCAGCACGGCGGCTGAGCAGTTCTTC. Protein product: CASTAAEQFF. The chain links TRBV6-2 or TRBV6-3 to TRBJ2-1; D unclear. V lost 7 bases, J lost 9 bases, and 7 bases lay in between. This CDR3 contains 10 residues. The V gene's germline CDR1 is MNHEY and CDR2 SVGEGT.

This clonotype was picked up many times. V usage is TRBV10-3 and J usage is TRBJ2-7; 9 bases are a match to TRBD1. CDR1 is ENHRY and CDR2 is SYGVKD in the germline V gene. The ends lost 5 bases at V and 0 bases at J; junction bases unmatched: 2. The CDR3 runs to 14 residues. The CDR3 sequence: CAISPGQGSYEQYF. The CDR3 bases are TGTGCCATCAGTCCGGGACAGGGCTCCTACGAGCAGTACTTC.

The sample holds many counts of this clonotype. V gene TRBV28 combines with J gene TRBJ2-7; D is perhaps TRBD1 or TRBD2 (5 bases each). CDR1 is MDHEN and CDR2 is SYDVKM in the germline V gene. The CDR3 covers 12 residues. V lost 5 bases to trimming and J lost 5 bases, with 10 bases between them. For the CDR3, the DNA is TGTGCCAGCAGTGGGGTGGGGGACGAGCAGTACTTC. This codes for CASSGVGDEQYF.

The sample holds a few counts of this clonotype. The chain couples TRBV27 to TRBJ1-2, with a possible D match to TRBD1 (6 bases). Germline CDR1 MNHEY, CDR2 SMNVEV (reference sequence). Trimming cost V 5 bases and J 8 bases, with 12 bases left between them. The length of the CDR3 is 12 residues. In DNA, the CDR3 is TGTGCCAGCAGTACACAGGGTGCCGGCTACACCTTC. Residues: CASSTQGAGYTF.